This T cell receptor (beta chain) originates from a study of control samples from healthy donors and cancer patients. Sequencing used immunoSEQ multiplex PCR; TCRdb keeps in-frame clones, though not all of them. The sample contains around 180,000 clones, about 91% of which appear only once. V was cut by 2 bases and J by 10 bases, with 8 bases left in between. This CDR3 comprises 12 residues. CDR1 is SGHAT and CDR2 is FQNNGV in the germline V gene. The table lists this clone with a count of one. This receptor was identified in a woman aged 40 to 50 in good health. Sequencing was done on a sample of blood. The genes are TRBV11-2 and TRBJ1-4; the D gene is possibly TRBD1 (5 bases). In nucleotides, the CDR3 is TGTGCCAGCAGCTTACAGGGAGTAAAACTGTTTTTT. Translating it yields CASSLQGVKLFF.